Presented here are 20 T cell receptor beta chains from one specimen sequenced in a study of blood T cells in healthy people across ages. The use of a sample-barcoded 5' primer and a J-beta primer mix characterized a second PCR of roughly 7 to 11 cycles. TCRdb used MiXCR to reprocess the 5' RACE reads, holding one entry per CDR3 protein. The data show more than 600,000 distinct CDR3 sequences, with roughly 25% seen just once and roughly a tenth held by the top ten. These same records also appear under a second study, on T cells of mothers and their children.

Specimen: blood. The receptors come from a boy aged 5-17 years in good health.

The rearrangement uses TRBV12-3 or TRBV12-4 and TRBJ2-5; D could derive from TRBD1 or TRBD2 (5 bases each). The CDR3 is made up of 13 amino acids. Trimming took off 6 bases at V and 5 bases at J, with 13 bases between the two ends. CDR3 residues: CASRRGVGETQYF. CDR3 nucleotides: TGTGCCAGCAGGAGGGGTGTGGGCGAGACCCAGTACTTC.

This chain uses TRBV20-1 with TRBJ1-4, with D perhaps TRBD1 (6 bases). The length of the CDR3 is 16 residues. The germline CDR1 and CDR2 sequences are DFQATT and SNEGSKA (reference sequence). V dropped 3 bases and J dropped 1 base, with 15 bases sitting between them. The DNA of the CDR3 is TGCAGTGCTAGGGGGGCCCCGAGGAGAACTAATGAAAAACTGTTTTTT. This translates into CSARGAPRRTNEKLFF.

This chain links TRBV9 with TRBJ2-6; the D gene is possibly TRBD2 (5 bases). The CDR3 sequence is 16 residues long. Per germline, CDR1 SGDLS and CDR2 YYNGEE. V was cut by 0 bases and J by 1 base, with 8 bases left in between. The CDR3: CASSVGEGSGANVLTF. CDR3 coding DNA: TGTGCCAGCAGCGTAGGAGAGGGATCTGGGGCCAACGTCCTGACTTTC.

This rearrangement joins TRBV7-8 to TRBJ1-5; 10 nucleotides match TRBD1. Germline lookup yields CDR1 SGHVS and CDR2 FQNEAQ. The CDR3 length is 14 residues. J gave up 5 bases and V 5 bases, and 3 bases lay outside the gene matches. The CDR3 loop is CASSADRGHQPQHF. The CDR3 nucleotides are TGTGCCAGCAGCGCCGACAGGGGGCATCAGCCCCAGCATTTT.

This clonotype was seen a few times. This chain links TRBV5-1 with TRBJ2-2; 13 nucleotides line up with TRBD2. Germline CDR1 SGHRS, CDR2 YFSETQ. V lost 3 bases to trimming and J lost 1 base; unmatched junction nucleotides: 3. The CDR3 spans 17 residues. The CDR3 protein is CASSWTSGRENTGELFF. The CDR3 coding sequence is TGCGCCAGCAGCTGGACTAGCGGGAGAGAGAACACCGGGGAGCTGTTTTTT.

This CDR3 reads CASSLDYSADTQYF. As DNA, the CDR3 is TGTGCCAGCAGCTTAGACTATTCGGCAGATACGCAGTATTTT. The chain has TRBV7-9 and TRBJ2-3, with D unresolved. Trimming took off 1 base at V and 4 bases at J, with 9 bases between the two ends. Germline assignment: CDR1 SEHNR and CDR2 FQNEAQ (reference sequence). The CDR3 is 14 residues long.

This rearrangement joins TRBV29-1 to TRBJ2-7, with TRBD1 matching over 7 bases. This CDR3 comprises 13 residues. The V and J ends lost 4 bases and 2 bases, in that order; junction bases with no gene match: 5. The germline gives CDR1 SQVTM, CDR2 ANQGSEA. The CDR3 DNA sequence: TGCAGCGTTGGGGGACAGTGGACCTACGAGCAGTACTTC. Translating it yields CSVGGQWTYEQYF.

The table lists this clonotype with a few counts. J is TRBJ2-1 and V is TRBV29-1; a possible D gene is TRBD2 (6 bases). Germline V gene lookup returns CDR1 SQVTM and CDR2 ANQGSEA. V was trimmed by 5 bases and J by 0 bases, leaving 11 bases between them. The CDR3 is 14 amino acids. The CDR3 nucleotides are TGCAGCGTTCAGGACGGGAGCTCCTACAATGAGCAGTTCTTC. Translated, it gives CSVQDGSSYNEQFF.

Here the CDR3 DNA reads TGTGCCAGCAGTTTATGGCTTGACAACAATGAGCAGTTCTTC. Translated: CASSLWLDNNEQFF. V is TRBV12-3 or TRBV12-4 and J is TRBJ2-1, with D uncertain. The V and J ends lost 2 bases and 5 bases respectively, with 10 bases between them. The CDR3 totals 14 residues.

This clonotype was observed many times. The chain employs TRBV11-3 and TRBJ2-7; D is uncertain. The V end was cut by 5 bases, the J end by 6 bases, with 11 bases between. The CDR3 extends over 12 amino acids. The germline gives CDR1 SGHNT, CDR2 YENEEA. Here the CDR3 DNA reads TGTGCCAGCAGCCTCCCCCCCGGCGAGCAGTACTTC. Amino acids: CASSLPPGEQYF.

This chain uses TRBV29-1 with TRBJ2-1; 8 bases map to TRBD1. This CDR3 is built from 16 residues. Germline V lookup: CDR1 SQVTM, CDR2 ANQGSEA. V lost 6 bases, J lost 4 bases, and 14 bases stayed unmatched. This CDR3 is CSVGKTGDRNYNEQFF. DNA of the CDR3: TGCAGCGTGGGCAAAACCGGGGACAGGAATTACAATGAGCAGTTCTTC.

This chain joins TRBV29-1 and TRBJ2-5, with no clear D. The J call may be incorrect, as the DNA end agrees better with TRBJ2-1. The CDR3 contains 13 residues. CDR1 and CDR2 (germline): SQVTM, ANQGSEA. For the CDR3, the DNA is TGCAGCGTAGTGGGTAGTACGTACAATGAGCAGTTCTTC. Its protein product is CSVVGSTYNEQFF.

This clonotype has a handful of counts. This rearrangement joins TRBV6-2 or TRBV6-3 to TRBJ2-1; a possible D gene is TRBD1 (6 bases). Trimming took 4 bases from V and 0 from J, leaving 16 bases between them. This CDR3 contains 17 residues. Germline V gene sequence: CDR1 MNHEY, CDR2 SVGEGT. The CDR3 is CASSFFHRASSYNEQFF. CDR3 bases: TGTGCCAGCAGTTTCTTCCACAGGGCTAGCTCCTACAATGAGCAGTTCTTC.

The chain carries TRBV27 and TRBJ1-2; a weak D match, TRBD1 (6 bases). The CDR3 spans 13 residues. V was pared by 2 bases and J by 4 bases, with 8 bases between. CDR1 is MNHEY and CDR2 is SMNVEV in the germline V gene (reference sequence). The CDR3 sequence is CASSLEQGYGYTF. In DNA, the CDR3 is TGTGCCAGCAGTTTAGAACAGGGCTATGGCTACACCTTC.

V usage is TRBV6-5 and J usage is TRBJ2-5, with 8 bases that match TRBD1. J gave up 4 bases and V 0 bases, and 4 bases lay outside the gene matches. Germline loops: CDR1 MNHEY, CDR2 SVGAGI. The CDR3 has 15 residues. CDR3 in DNA: TGTGCCAGCAGTTACTCGATCCAGGGGGCAGAGACCCAGTACTTC. This translates into CASSYSIQGAETQYF.

This clonotype has just a few counts. CDR3 region: CASSLDKGAGLKRYF. In DNA form, the CDR3 reads TGTGCCAGCAGCTTAGATAAGGGGGCGGGGCTAAAAAGGTACTTC. The J gene is TRBJ2-4, the V gene TRBV7-2, with D perhaps TRBD1 (7 bases). Germline V CDR1 and CDR2: SGHTA, FQGNSA. V was shortened by 1 base and J by 15 bases, with 22 bases between the two germline ends. This CDR3 has 15 residues.

The chain employs TRBV27 and TRBJ2-5, with 7 bases matching TRBD1. The DNA end lines up better with TRBJ2-7; the J call may be wrong. The germline CDR1 and CDR2 sequences are MNHEY and SMNVEV (reference sequence). The CDR3 length is 15 residues. CDR3 nucleotides: TGTGCCAGCAGTTCAGAGACAGGGTGGGCCTACGAGCAGTACTTC. Amino acid sequence: CASSSETGWAYEQYF.

This clonotype was found a few times. V usage is TRBV20-1 and J usage is TRBJ2-6; D perhaps matches TRBD1 (5 bases). V lost 5 bases and J 4 bases, leaving 9 bases between the germline ends. Germline V gene sequence: CDR1 DFQATT, CDR2 SNEGSKA (reference sequence). The CDR3 is made up of 13 amino acids. CDR3 in amino acids: CSAVREGANVLTF. CDR3 nucleotide sequence: TGCAGTGCTGTCAGGGAAGGGGCCAACGTCCTGACTTTC.

In the case of this clonotype: The CDR3 does not end in the conserved phenylalanine or tryptophan, so this is likely a read error. This chain uses TRBV20-1 with TRBJ1-2; no clear D. The V end lost 1 base, the J end lost 4 bases, and 16 bases lay between the germline ends. This CDR3 has 15 residues. Per the germline V gene, CDR1 is DFQATT and CDR2 is SNEGSKA (reference sequence). The CDR3 bases are TGCAGTGCTAGAGGCTATGGGGTATCTAGCTATGGCTACACCATC. Translated, it gives CSARGYGVSSYGYTI.

This clonotype was observed a few times. The chain employs TRBV4-1 and TRBJ2-4; D uncertain. CDR1 is MGHRA and CDR2 is YSYEKL in the germline V gene. The CDR3 runs 18 residues. Between the trimmed V and J ends, which lost 0 bases and 0 bases, there was a span of 15 bases. The CDR3 is CASSQESPTSIAKNIQYF. CDR3 DNA: TGCGCCAGCAGCCAAGAATCCCCCACGTCCATAGCCAAAAACATTCAGTACTTC.